The next 12 T cell receptor beta chains were all read from a single sample in a study of shared clonotypes between healthy human individuals. Only CD45RO-negative cells positively selected for CCR7 counted as naive CD8 cells, so terminally differentiated effector memory CD45RA+ cells were excluded. The assay was immunoSEQ multiplex PCR, and TCRdb's table has in-frame clones only and misses some. This table has roughly 2.1 million clones, about 93% appearing once. Sequencing input: naive CD8+ T cells from PBMCs. The receptor set was obtained from a man aged 18 to 29 in good health. Some clones in this sample may be carry-over from other donors' samples.

J is TRBJ1-2 and V is TRBV7-8; D unclear. V was clipped by 5 bases and J by 4 bases, with 17 bases between them. This CDR3 has 15 amino acids. Germline CDR1 reads SGHVS; CDR2 reads FQNEAQ. The CDR3 region has the DNA TGTGCCAGCAGCCATAGGGAGTTGGCGGGCTATGGCTACACCTTC. The encoded protein is CASSHRELAGYGYTF.

The rearrangement links TRBV13 to TRBJ2-1; TRBD2 aligns across 10 bases. The CDR3 extends over 16 amino acids. V dropped 5 bases and J dropped 1; count of bases not matched to a gene: 5. The germline gives CDR1 PRHDT, CDR2 FYEKMQ (reference sequence). For the CDR3, the DNA is TGTGCCAGCAGCATACGGACTAGCGGTTCCTACAATGAGCAGTTCTTC. Residues: CASSIRTSGSYNEQFF.

The genes are TRBV27 and TRBJ1-1; TRBD1 matches 9 bases. Trimming at V came to 5 bases and at J to 4 bases, leaving 5 bases not matched to a gene. CDR1 is MNHEY and CDR2 is SMNVEV in the germline V gene (reference sequence). The CDR3 runs to 14 residues. The CDR3 loop reads CASSRDRVGTEAFF. In DNA form, the CDR3 reads TGTGCCAGCAGTCGGGACAGGGTGGGCACTGAAGCTTTCTTT.

The genes are TRBV15 and TRBJ2-1, with TRBD2 identical over 7 bases. The CDR3 is 15 residues long. Germline assignment: CDR1 LNHNV and CDR2 YYDKDF (reference sequence). V shed 5 bases and J 6 bases; nucleotides not matched to a gene: 10. CDR3 bases: TGTGCCACCAGCCCCCTGGCGGGAGCGTCCAATGAGCAGTTCTTC. As protein: CATSPLAGASNEQFF.

The gene calls are TRBV5-1 and TRBJ1-2, with a tentative D call TRBD1 (5 bases). V was clipped by 2 bases and J by 0 bases, with 8 bases between them. The V gene's germline CDR1 is SGHRS and CDR2 YFSETQ. The CDR3 is 14 amino acids. CDR3 region: CASSFGGANYGYTF. The CDR3 coding sequence is TGCGCCAGCAGCTTTGGGGGAGCTAACTATGGCTACACCTTC. The variable domain in full, completed from reference TRBV5-1 and TRBJ1-2, reads KAGVTQTPRYLIKTRGQQVTLSCSPISGHRSVSWYQQTPGQGLQFLFEYFSETQRNKGNFPGRFSGRQFSNSRSEMNVSTLELGDSALYLCASSFGGANYGYTFGSGTRLTVV.

The gene calls are TRBV5-1 and TRBJ2-3, with a possible D match to TRBD1 (5 bases). The CDR3 consists of 14 residues. The V end lost 2 bases, the J end lost 6 bases, and 13 bases lay between the germline ends. Germline-derived CDR1 and CDR2 are SGHRS and YFSETQ. The CDR3 sequence is CASSLGPRGDTQYF. The CDR3, as DNA: TGCGCCAGCAGCTTAGGCCCTAGGGGCGATACGCAGTATTTT.

On this clone itself: In the same sample, other DNA sequences code for this CDR3. This chain connects TRBV18 to TRBJ1-1; D gene unclear. Trimming stripped 3 bases from V and 0 bases from J, with 8 bases between. Germline loops: CDR1 KGHSH, CDR2 LQKENI. The CDR3 is 14 residues long. The CDR3 bases are TGTGCCAGCTCACCGTCTCGCGTGAACACTGAAGCTTTCTTT. Amino acids: CASSPSRVNTEAFF. The complete variable domain, with remaining parts taken from reference TRBV18 and TRBJ1-1, reads NAGVMQNPRHLVRRRGQEARLRCSPMKGHSHVYWYRQLPEEGLKFMVYLQKENIIDESGMPKERFSAEFPKEGPSILRIQQVVRGDSAAYFCASSPSRVNTEAFFGQGTRLTVV.

The chain is built from TRBV7-3 and TRBJ2-3; D possibly corresponds to TRBD1 (6 bases). The CDR3 length is 15 residues. Germline-derived CDR1 and CDR2 are SGHTA and FQGTGA. V was pared by 1 base and J by 0 bases, with 8 bases between. The CDR3 sequence: CASSLITGSTDTQYF. CDR3 sequence (DNA): TGTGCCAGCAGCTTAATAACAGGGAGCACAGATACGCAGTATTTT.

The chain has TRBV7-9 and TRBJ2-5; the D call may be TRBD1 or TRBD2 (5 bases each). CDR1 is SEHNR and CDR2 is FQNEAQ in the germline V gene (reference sequence). The germline V and J ends were trimmed by 4 bases and 4 bases, with 13 bases remaining between them. The CDR3 length is 14 residues. The CDR3 reads CASSSPGTGETQYF. In DNA form, the CDR3 reads TGTGCCAGCAGCTCTCCCGGGACCGGAGAGACCCAGTACTTC.

This chain links TRBV6-5 with TRBJ2-1; perhaps TRBD1 as D (6 bases). V was pared by 4 bases and J by 0 bases, with 10 bases between. The germline gives CDR1 MNHEY, CDR2 SVGAGI. The CDR3 runs to 15 residues. CDR3 loop: CASSSDRRSYNEQFF. CDR3 coding DNA: TGTGCCAGCAGTTCCGACAGGCGCTCCTACAATGAGCAGTTCTTC.

V and J are TRBV14 and TRBJ2-7; 7 bases line up with TRBD1. The CDR3 length is 17 residues. V shed 0 bases, J shed 2 bases, and the junction held 10 bases outside the gene matches. Germline CDR1 is SGHDN and CDR2 is FVKESK. The CDR3 is CASSQDVGTEPTYEQYF. The CDR3 nucleotides are TGTGCCAGCAGCCAAGATGTGGGGACAGAACCGACCTACGAGCAGTACTTC.

The chain recombines TRBV15 with TRBJ2-5; D remains unclear. This CDR3 has 13 residues. Trimming left V 8 bases short and J 2 bases short, with 12 bases between. Looked up from germline, CDR1 is LNHNV and CDR2 is YYDKDF (reference sequence). CDR3 loop: CATGVDPQETQYF. CDR3 coding DNA: TGTGCCACCGGAGTAGATCCTCAAGAGACCCAGTACTTC. Combining the CDR3 with reference TRBV15 and TRBJ2-5 gives the whole variable domain DAMVIQNPRYQVTQFGKPVTLSCSQTLNHNVMYWYQQKSSQAPKLLFHYYDKDFNNEADTPDNFQSRRPNTSFCFLDIRSPGLGDTAMYLCATGVDPQETQYFGPGTRLLVL.